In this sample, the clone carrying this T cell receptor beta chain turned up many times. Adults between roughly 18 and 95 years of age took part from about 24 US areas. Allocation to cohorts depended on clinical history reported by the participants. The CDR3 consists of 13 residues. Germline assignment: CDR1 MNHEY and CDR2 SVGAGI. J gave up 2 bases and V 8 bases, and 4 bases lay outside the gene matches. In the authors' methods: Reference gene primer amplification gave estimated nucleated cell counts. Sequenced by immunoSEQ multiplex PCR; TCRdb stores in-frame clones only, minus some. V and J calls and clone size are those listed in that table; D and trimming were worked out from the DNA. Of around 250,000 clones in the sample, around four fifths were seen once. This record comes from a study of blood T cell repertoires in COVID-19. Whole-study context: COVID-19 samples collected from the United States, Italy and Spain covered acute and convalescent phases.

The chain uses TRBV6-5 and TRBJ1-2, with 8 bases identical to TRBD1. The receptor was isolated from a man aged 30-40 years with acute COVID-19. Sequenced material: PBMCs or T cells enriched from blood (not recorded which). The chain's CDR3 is CASPDRENYGYTF. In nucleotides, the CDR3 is TGTGCCAGCCCGGACAGGGAGAACTATGGCTACACCTTC.